This T cell receptor beta chain was sequenced for a study of blood T cell repertoires in COVID-19. Across the study: The United States, Italy and Spain provided the acute and convalescent COVID-19 samples.

This clone was picked up one time. The germline V gene has CDR1 MDHEN and CDR2 SYDVKM. The CDR3 contains 13 residues. V lost 2 bases and J lost 5, with 9 bases in between. The method was immunoSEQ multiplex PCR; TCRdb's version includes in-frame clones alone and lacks a portion of them. The table includes 95,000 to 150,000 clones, under 90% detected once. The V call is TRBV28, the J call TRBJ1-2; no clear D. The receptor was derived from a woman aged 65 to 85 with acute or convalescent COVID-19. Material for sequencing was peripheral blood. The CDR3: CASSLGPSYGYTF. CDR3 DNA: TGTGCCAGCAGTTTAGGGCCCAGTTATGGCTACACCTTC.